Listed here are 23 T cell receptor beta chains from one sample, sequenced in a study of early T cells in non-severe SARS-CoV-2 infection. TCRdb re-called the 5' RACE reads through MiXCR, storing one row per CDR3 protein. The table lists approximately 70,000 distinct CDR3 sequences, roughly an eighth of them singletons, with roughly 13% in the top ten. Sequencing was performed on whole blood. Source of these receptors: an adult who was a healthcare worker with PCR-confirmed SARS-CoV-2 infection or an uninfected control (not recorded which).

J is TRBJ1-4 and V is TRBV7-2; D is perhaps TRBD1 (6 bases). Trimming removed 0 bases from V and 5 bases from J, with 16 bases in between. The CDR3 sequence is 17 residues long. CDR1 is SGHTA, CDR2 FQGNSA, per germline. The CDR3 region is CASSLAGTLQGNEKLFF. The CDR3 DNA reads TGTGCCAGCAGCTTAGCGGGGACCCTCCAGGGGAATGAAAAACTGTTTTTT.

The rearrangement joins TRBV20-1 to TRBJ1-6; TRBD1 is a possible D gene (6 bases). The V and J ends lost 2 bases and 5 bases respectively, with 19 bases between them. Per the germline V gene, CDR1 is DFQATT and CDR2 is SNEGSKA (reference sequence). The CDR3 covers 17 residues. The CDR3 DNA follows: TGCAGTGCTAGACGGACCATGGGGGCAGGGAATAATTCACCCCTCCACTTT. Translating it yields CSARRTMGAGNNSPLHF.

This clonotype was detected only a few times. The genes are TRBV12-3 or TRBV12-4 and TRBJ2-7, with 7 bases identical to TRBD1. The junction had 5 bases not matched to a gene; V was cut back by 8 bases and J by 1 base. The CDR3 is 13 amino acids. Written as DNA, the CDR3 is TGTGCCAGCGGGACAGAGATTTCCTACGAGCAGTACTTC. This sequence encodes CASGTEISYEQYF.

The chain combines TRBV29-1 with TRBJ1-2; perhaps TRBD1 as D (6 bases). Germline CDR1 SQVTM, CDR2 ANQGSEA. The CDR3 contains 11 residues. In DNA, the CDR3 is TGCTCCGAGGCAGGGGCCTATGGCTACACCTTC. This translates into CSEAGAYGYTF.

This chain links TRBV3-1 with TRBJ2-1; D unresolved. The CDR3 is made up of 13 amino acids. CDR1 and CDR2 (germline): LGHDT, YNNKEL (reference sequence). The V end lost 2 bases, the J end lost 4 bases, and 6 bases lay between the germline ends. CDR3 loop: CASSQMGYNEQFF. CDR3 DNA: TGTGCCAGCAGCCAAATGGGTTACAATGAGCAGTTCTTC.

This chain links TRBV29-1 with TRBJ2-3; 10 bases map to TRBD2. The CDR3 contains 18 residues. The germline CDR1 and CDR2 sequences are SQVTM and ANQGSEA. Losses at the gene ends were 2 bases for V and 0 bases for J; bases not matched to a gene: 11. The CDR3 sequence is CSVERGLAGAFSTDTQYF. The CDR3 nucleotides are TGCAGCGTTGAACGGGGGCTAGCGGGAGCCTTTAGCACAGATACGCAGTATTTT.

This clonotype was recorded at least ten times. The chain employs TRBV7-2 and TRBJ2-1, with 8 bases fitting TRBD1. CDR1 and CDR2 (germline): SGHTA, FQGNSA. This CDR3 has 13 amino acids. V trimming: 7 bases; J trimming: 4 bases; junction bases outside the gene matches: 3. CDR3 nucleotides: TGTGCCAGCACCAGGGGGCCATACAATGAGCAGTTCTTC. Translating gives CASTRGPYNEQFF.

This clonotype was detected only a few times. The V gene is TRBV7-9, the J gene TRBJ2-1; the D is unclear. The CDR3 runs to 12 residues. Trimming took off 1 base at V and 8 bases at J, with 6 bases between the two ends. Germline values: CDR1 SEHNR, CDR2 FQNEAQ (reference sequence). CDR3 region: CASSLVEHEQFF. For the CDR3, the DNA is TGTGCCAGCAGCTTAGTGGAACATGAGCAGTTCTTC.

This chain connects TRBV7-2 to TRBJ2-1; TRBD2 agrees at 10 bases. The CDR3 runs to 17 residues. The germline V gene encodes CDR1 SGHTA and CDR2 FQGNSA. Trimming at V came to 3 bases and at J to 0 bases, leaving 5 bases not matched to a gene. CDR3 coding DNA: TGTGCCAGCAGCTTTAGCGGGGGGACCAGCTCCTACAATGAGCAGTTCTTC. Translated, it gives CASSFSGGTSSYNEQFF.

The gene calls are TRBV27 and TRBJ2-1, with 9 bases lining up with TRBD1. The germline gives CDR1 MNHEY, CDR2 SMNVEV (reference sequence). V lost 5 bases, J lost 7 bases, and 9 bases stayed unmatched. The CDR3 sequence is 15 residues long. CDR3 sequence: CASSATGTGLNEQFF. CDR3 DNA sequence: TGTGCCAGCAGTGCAACCGGGACAGGGTTGAATGAGCAGTTCTTC.

This clonotype was seen ten or more times. The V and J genes are TRBV9 and TRBJ2-3, with D unclear. The CDR3 is 17 residues long. Germline CDR1 is SGDLS and CDR2 is YYNGEE. V was shortened by 0 bases and J by 1 base, with 15 bases between the two germline ends. The CDR3 is CASSVEPLWDGTDTQYF. The CDR3 DNA reads as TGTGCCAGCAGCGTAGAGCCTCTCTGGGATGGCACAGATACGCAGTATTTT.

The sample holds a few counts of this clonotype. The chain employs TRBV5-6 and TRBJ2-5; 11 bases are a match to TRBD2. The CDR3 contains 18 residues. Germline CDR1 reads SGHDT; CDR2 reads YYEEEE. V lost 4 bases to trimming and J lost 5 bases; unmatched junction nucleotides: 16. The CDR3 loop reads CASSRTKNLAGGQETQYF. The CDR3 DNA sequence: TGTGCCAGCAGCCGAACGAAAAACTTAGCGGGGGGGCAGGAGACCCAGTACTTC.

This clonotype was detected only a few times. This chain uses TRBV12-3 or TRBV12-4 with TRBJ2-3; weak D call: TRBD2 (6 bases). This CDR3 is 17 amino acids long. V was cut by 7 bases and J by 3 bases, with 23 bases left in between. This CDR3 is CASTPTGLASRTDTQYF. In nucleotides, the CDR3 is TGTGCCAGCACCCCGACTGGGCTAGCGTCGAGAACAGATACGCAGTATTTT.

In its sample, this clonotype was seen many times. The rearrangement uses TRBV6-4 and TRBJ2-2; D not resolved. CDR1 is MRHNA, CDR2 SNTAGT, per germline. Trimming took 0 bases from V and 0 from J, leaving 11 bases between them. There are 17 residues in the CDR3. The CDR3 here is CASSDSPEPANTGELFF. In DNA form, the CDR3 reads TGTGCCAGCAGTGACTCCCCAGAACCAGCGAACACCGGGGAGCTGTTTTTT.

In its sample, this clonotype was seen a few times. V usage is TRBV28 and J usage is TRBJ2-7; maybe TRBD2 (5 bases). V was clipped by 6 bases and J by 7 bases, with 10 bases between them. The CDR3 is made up of 11 amino acids. Per germline, CDR1 MDHEN and CDR2 SYDVKM. CDR3 sequence reads: CASSLPGEQYF. CDR3 in DNA: TGTGCCAGCAGCCTCCCGGGGGAGCAGTACTTC.

CDR3 nucleotide sequence: TGCAGCGTAAGACAGGCGAACACTGAAGCTTTCTTT. This translates into CSVRQANTEAFF. This chain links TRBV29-1 with TRBJ1-1; a possible D gene is TRBD1 (6 bases). Germline loops: CDR1 SQVTM, CDR2 ANQGSEA. Deletions cut 6 bases from V and 1 base from J, with 9 bases between. The CDR3 spans 12 residues.

This chain joins TRBV2 and TRBJ2-2, with a weak D call TRBD2 (6 bases). V was pared by 1 base and J by 5 bases, with 14 bases between. Germline values: CDR1 SNHLY, CDR2 FYNNEI. The length of the CDR3 is 16 residues. The CDR3 DNA follows: TGTGCCAGCAGTGAAGGGGGGACTTTTTTGACCGGGGAGCTGTTTTTT. The encoded protein is CASSEGGTFLTGELFF.

This clonotype was seen a handful of times. The rearrangement links TRBV12-3 or TRBV12-4 to TRBJ2-1, with 7 bases lining up with TRBD1. With 3 bases clipped from V and 6 bases from J, the junction kept 5 bases outside the gene matches. The CDR3 contains 14 residues. This CDR3 is CASSFRTGVNEQFF. The CDR3 DNA sequence: TGTGCCAGCAGTTTTCGAACAGGGGTCAATGAGCAGTTCTTC.

The genes are TRBV29-1 and TRBJ1-1; 7 bases are shared with TRBD1. Germline V CDR1 and CDR2: SQVTM, ANQGSEA. V trimming: 4 bases; J trimming: 7 bases; junction bases outside the gene matches: 9. This CDR3 is 13 amino acids long. The DNA of the CDR3 is TGCAGCGTTGTTGTGGGGGCAGGGGGTGAAGCTTTCTTT. Translation gives CSVVVGAGGEAFF.

With respect to this clonotype: A single base separates this from a much larger clone, so it may be a read error. The V and J genes are TRBV29-1 and TRBJ1-4; D unclear. Trimming stripped 7 bases from V and 9 bases from J, with 15 bases between. The CDR3 is made up of 12 amino acids. The germline CDR1 and CDR2 sequences are SQVTM and ANQGSEA. CDR3 bases: TGCAGCGGCAGACTCAGGAATAAAAAACTGTTTTTT. Translating it yields CSGRLRNKKLFF. The entire variable domain, with the rest obtained from reference TRBV29-1 and TRBJ1-4, is as follows: SAVISQKPSRDICQRGTSLTIQCQVDSQVTMMFWYRQQPGQSLTLIATANQGSEATYESGFVIDKFPISRPNLTFSTLTVSNMSPEDSSIYLCSGRLRNKKLFFGSGTQLSVL.

V gene TRBV11-2 combines with J gene TRBJ2-7; 9 bases are a match to TRBD2. V trimming: 4 bases; J trimming: 5 bases; junction bases outside the gene matches: 9. Germline V gene data show CDR1 as SGHAT and CDR2 as FQNNGV. The CDR3 has 15 residues. DNA of the CDR3: TGTGCCAGCAGCTCGACGGGACTAGCTTTCGACGAGCAGTACTTC. The encoded protein is CASSSTGLAFDEQYF. Combining the CDR3 with reference TRBV11-2 and TRBJ2-7 gives the whole variable domain EAGVAQSPRYKIIEKRQSVAFWCNPISGHATLYWYQQILGQGPKLLIQFQNNGVVDDSQLPKDRFSAERLKGVDSTLKIQPAKLEDSAVYLCASSSTGLAFDEQYFGPGTRLTVT.

This clonotype was found a few times. This chain connects TRBV7-2 to TRBJ2-2; 7 bases align to TRBD1. Germline-derived CDR1 and CDR2 are SGHTA and FQGNSA. V lost 6 bases and J lost 3; bases outside the gene matches: 16. This CDR3 is 18 amino acids long. CDR3 residues: CASRDTGKSQGYTGELFF. The CDR3 DNA reads as TGTGCCAGCAGAGACACCGGGAAATCACAGGGGTACACCGGGGAGCTGTTTTTT.

The chain employs TRBV4-1 and TRBJ2-1; D is ambiguous. This CDR3 contains 12 residues. The germline gives CDR1 MGHRA, CDR2 YSYEKL. Trimming stripped 4 bases from V and 8 bases from J, with 9 bases between. The CDR3 bases are TGCGCCAGCAGCCCTCTTTGGGATGAGCAGTTCTTC. It translates to CASSPLWDEQFF.